This T cell receptor (beta chain) derives from a study of cytomegalovirus exposure and HLA in healthy donors (dated by TCRdb to about 2017). Regarding the study in general: In an earlier analysis of 550 to 750 of the donors, approximately 260 Gb of sequence data and some 120 million unique TCR beta sequences from roughly 200 million T cells were reported. An early release that covered 640 HLA-typed donors contained about 300 gigabases of sequencing data and tens of millions of unique TCR sequences. Among the approximately 430 genotyped donors, around 81% belonged to the genetic ancestry cluster associated with self-reported Caucasian donors. The study aimed to test whether signatures of past pathogen exposure could be identified by cataloging public T cell receptors. The study used immunosequencing to profile the T cell repertoires of 670 or so subjects and linked those repertoires to cytomegalovirus serostatus. In addition to the first cohort of 666 subjects, a separate validation cohort of around 110 different subjects was used. High-throughput TCR immunosequencing, statistical association of individual TCRs with disease status, and machine learning were combined to predict cytomegalovirus infection status. To study patterns of TCR occurrence, a later analysis re-analyzed previously published TCR beta repertoires from around 670 donors and added high-resolution HLA genotyping. Rather than drawing on any new phenotypic data, the later analysis identified candidate immune exposures from TCR beta sequences and the way those sequences occurred across donors. In an earlier analysis of 500 to 650 of the donors, high-throughput TCR beta sequencing was used to judge whether each TCR beta V gene segment behaved as functional or pseudogenic. Donor age, sex, ethnicity and CMV serostatus were collected together with the repertoire data. A later genetic analysis used genome-wide SNP genotypes for about 65% of the roughly 700 donors, treating that subset as a discovery cohort. All discovery cohort repertoires had been generated using a single sequencing platform. HLA typing covered class I and class II loci at four-digit resolution. The number of donors typed differed by locus, with roughly 620-630 for A, B, C, DRB1 and DQB1, around 500 for DQA1, over 600 for DPA1, and 472 for DPB1. Roughly five DR-DQ haplotypes were handled as single units for association and clustering, since linkage in the cohort was strong. Across 398 genotyped donors of the cohort, an average of roughly 200,000 unique TCR beta nucleotide sequences per donor were sequenced, and around 19% of those sequences were non-productive.

Receptor libraries were prepared by the immunoSEQ multiplex PCR assay. For the multiplex PCR, a mixture combining 60 forward primers for TCR Vbeta segments and 13 reverse primers for TCR Jbeta segments was used. A multiplex PCR assay on genomic DNA amplified the CDR3 region of rearranged TCR beta genes. On the Illumina HiSeq System, the amplified TCR beta libraries were sequenced as 87-base-pair reads. On the authors' methods: Across the roughly 600 repertoires, a later analysis counted some 81 million unique TCR beta chains, roughly 11 million of which were shared by at least two donors. A nearest-neighbor algorithm error-corrected the raw reads and collapsed the reads into unique sequences, merging closely related sequences to remove PCR and sequencing errors. V, D and J gene segments were assigned by aligning CDR3 sequences to IMGT reference sequences. For a sequence to be retained, a match of at least six nucleotides was required to both a V gene segment and a J gene segment. Rearrangements were classified as productive when the CDR3 lacked stop codons and remained in frame with V and J, and all other rearrangements were classified as non-productive. Following IMGT convention, CDR3 was defined as the stretch from the second conserved V-encoded cysteine to the conserved J-encoded phenylalanine. The earlier analysis of 450 to 750 of the donors excluded any sequence lacking an unambiguous match to a single V gene segment. An earlier analysis of 587 of the donors classified V segments as functional when productive rearrangements were above 56.7% and as segregating when the standard deviation between donors was above 5%. To diagnose cytomegalovirus status from the catalog of TCR beta chain sequences, a statistical classification framework was built. V and J gene assignment, in a later analysis, came from comparing TCR nucleotide sequences with IMGT/GENE-DB human TR gene sequences. Using the TCRdist pipeline, a later analysis assigned CDR3 sequences along with most-parsimonious VDJ recombination scenarios. In a later analysis, each TCR beta chain was defined by its CDR3 amino acid sequence together with its V-gene family, and reads lacking a unique V-gene family were excluded. In a later analysis, 500 to 700 highly shared, low-generation-probability nucleotide sequences were removed to address suspected cross-contamination and a sequencing artifact. In a later analysis, a clonal expansion index for each public chain was calculated from normalized within-repertoire ranks of inferred template counts. In a later analysis, generation probabilities were computed with a VDJ recombination model fitted to out-of-frame rearrangements, and the resulting probabilities were checked against IGoR. A later analysis scored TCR-TCR, TCR-HLA and TCR-CMV co-occurrence with hypergeometric tests, applying a repertoire-size bias correction to TCR pairs. In a later analysis, false discovery rates were estimated by permuting HLA or CMV assignments 20 times. A later analysis grouped co-occurring TCRs with DBSCAN, adding TCRdist sequence similarity when clustering within HLA-allele-positive subsets. Co-occurrence clustering excluded repertoires with fewer than 30,000 or more than 120,000 public chains, plus five with anomalous nucleotide sharing. TCRdb obtained this table from immuneACCESS and retained in-frame rearrangements with V and J assigned. These tables miss some clones; where compared with another copy, unresolved V genes account for less than half of the shortfall, and the remainder is unexplained. V, J and clone size are those of that table, while D and trimming were read from the DNA. The sample data list about 140,000 clones, and 70% of these were observed just once. The ten most abundant clones make up under 2.5% of the sample.

Overall results and qualifications from the work: In a later analysis, the rate of TCR association differed among HLA loci, with DRB1 alleles having the most associated TCRs and HLA-C alleles having the fewest. Strong co-occurrence of HLA alleles, especially DR and DQ, made assigning TCR associations to individual alleles difficult. Presence/absence analyses assumed roughly uniform sequencing depth across donors, an assumption that may not hold. A further reported finding was that TCR beta sequences accurately predicted the HLA-A and HLA-B alleles for most subjects in the first cohort. The authors suggested that the approach could potentially be extended to other disease states and immunological phenotypes. A later analysis associated about 16,000 TCR beta sequences with specific HLA alleles at a false discovery rate of 0.05. For the cohort, immune exposure information was limited to CMV serostatus. Cytomegalovirus status was reported to be diagnosed by the classifier with high specificity and sensitivity in both the original and validation cohorts. Roughly 17 rarely observed V segments, including chromosome 9 orphons, were excluded from the earlier analysis of about 600 of the donors because counts were too low. In the study, approximately 150 TCR beta chains were listed as associated with cytomegalovirus. An earlier analysis of around 500 of the donors showed that most TCR beta V segments appeared in productive rearrangements either about 87% or about 30% of the time, which broadly matched IMGT annotations. Most TCR sequences were observed very rarely across donors, whereas some public TCRs were present in many individuals. Because the 87-base-pair reads could not distinguish some IMGT-functional V segments, including TRBV6-2 and TRBV6-3, those segments were excluded. Correlated functional status among segregating V segments might reflect linkage disequilibrium, but an unknown experimental factor could not be ruled out. Most CMV-associated TCR beta chains appeared to be HLA-restricted in a later analysis, and the HLA associations seemed to be driven largely by CMV exposure. Compared with equally common non-associated chains, HLA-associated TCR beta chains in a later analysis were more clonally expanded and had lower generation probabilities. Because HLA typing was missing for some donors at each locus, association tests included only the typed subset. A group of highly shared sequence variants was considered likely to be a technical artifact of the sequencing pipeline. According to a later genetic analysis, donors in an Asian-associated ancestry cluster had fewer N-insertions in productive TCRs than the approximately 700-donor mean. In vitro tests confirmed that three of the cytomegalovirus-associated TCR beta chains recognize cytomegalovirus antigens. Several of the top co-occurrence clusters appeared to be linked to parvovirus B19, influenza, CMV and Epstein-Barr virus, according to a later analysis. A later genetic analysis associated a missense DCLRE1C variant with V-gene and J-gene trimming of TCR beta chains, and an independent cohort replicated the association. In this cohort, only TCR beta chains were sequenced, and detectable features were limited by the absence of alpha or paired-chain data.

The cohort consisted of fewer than 700 healthy bone marrow donors. At the time of sampling, every cohort member was nominally healthy, though immune exposures that went unrecorded were likely present. The donor tested CMV seropositive, placing the donor among the 250 to 300 seropositive members of the cohort. A peripheral blood sample was provided by each donor, and peripheral blood mononuclear cells were used for TCR beta sequencing. The Qiagen DNeasy Blood Extraction Kit was used to extract genomic DNA from the blood cell samples. Worth noting for this clone: Which antigen it targets is not known. Per-base quality was not reported, and no clone a single base away is much larger than it.

The V and J ends are trimmed by 5 bases and 0 bases, leaving 5 bases between them. From the germline V gene, CDR1 is LGHNA and CDR2 is YNFKEQ. Counted from cysteine to phenylalanine, this CDR3 has 13 amino acids. The DNA shown is the 39-base CDR3, in frame from base 1. This clonotype was sampled from a woman aged 60-70 years in good health and CMV-seropositive. The chain couples TRBV4-2 to TRBJ1-3; no D gene is confidently identified. Sequenced sample: PBMCs. The CDR3 protein is CASSSHSGNTIYF. The nucleotide sequence is TGTGCCAGCAGCTCCCACTCTGGAAACACCATATATTTT.